This record covers a single T cell receptor (beta chain). The source of the sample is a study of blood T cell repertoires in COVID-19. Study in general: The study drew acute and convalescent COVID-19 samples from the United States, Italy and Spain. Sources were T cells, B-cell-depleted T cells, or PBMCs; the material itself was cDNA or gDNA.

Per the authors' pipeline: Amplification of reference gene primers provided the estimated nucleated cell counts. Repertoires were generated with immunoSEQ multiplex PCR, while TCRdb's copy carries only in-frame clones and drops some. V, J and clone size reflect that table, while D and trimming were determined from the DNA. Altogether 55,000 to 70,000 clones are present, over 70% being singletons, with the ten largest covering over 4%. Sequenced sample: peripheral blood. The receptor was isolated from a human donor in a cohort sampled during active COVID-19.

The DNA for the CDR3 is TGTGCCAGCAGTCCGGGGAAGGCCTATGGCTACACCTTC. Encoded protein: CASSPGKAYGYTF. The V and J genes are TRBV12-3 or TRBV12-4 and TRBJ1-2; the D is unclear. Trimming removed 5 bases at V and 4 bases at J, with 11 bases between. This CDR3 spans 13 amino acids.